A selection of T cell receptor beta chains follows, all from one sample in a study of CD8 T cells in Susac syndrome. TCRdb called the immunoSEQ multiplex PCR reads again in MiXCR, with one record for every CDR3 protein. The repertoire holds over 150,000 distinct CDR3 sequences, with approximately 95% as singletons. The sample was CD4+ T cells from PBMCs. The receptors shown here come from a human donor with multiple sclerosis. Each CDR3 is given with its conserved first and last residue. The D gene is left open where the match is weak. A row's size may be missing; if present it is once, few, many or a size class.

D gene | CDR3 length | clone size | J gene | V gene | CDR3 DNA | CDR3 protein
- | 16 | - | TRBJ2-5 | TRBV7-2 | TGTGCCAGCAGCTTAGAAGCGGAATACGCGGGTGAGACCCAGTACTTC | CASSLEAEYAGETQYF
TRBD1 | 17 | - | TRBJ1-4 | TRBV5-1 | TGCGCCAGCAGCTTCGGGACAGGGGTACCAACTAATGAAAAACTGTTTTTT | CASSFGTGVPTNEKLFF
TRBD2 | 19 | - | TRBJ2-3 | TRBV7-2 | TGTGCCAGCAGCTCCGTTTCCCTCGTATCCGGCCTAGCGGCCGATACGCAGTATTTT | CASSSVSLVSGLAADTQYF
- | 15 | - | TRBJ2-7 | TRBV5-1 | TGCGCCAGCAGCATATCCGGGAGCAGGTCCCACGAGCAATACTTC | CASSISGSRSHEQYF
- | 14 | - | TRBJ1-2 | TRBV2 | TGTGCCAGCAGTCCAGCCGGGACGGCTTATGGCTACACCTTC | CASSPAGTAYGYTF
- | 14 | - | TRBJ2-3 | TRBV30 | TGTGCCTGGAGGGGCCTTACTAGCACAGATACGCAGTATTTT | CAWRGLTSTDTQYF
- | 12 | - | TRBJ1-6 | TRBV30 | TGTGCCTGGAGTACCCGTAATTCACCCCTCCACTTT | CAWSTRNSPLHF
- | 13 | - | TRBJ1-2 | TRBV28 | TGTGCCAGCAGGGCCCTCGTGGGCTATAGCTACACCTTC | CASRALVGYSYTF
- | 13 | - | TRBJ1-1 | TRBV6-5 | TGTGCCAGCAGTGTACAGTTGAACACTGAAGCTTTCTTT | CASSVQLNTEAFF
TRBD1 | 15 | - | TRBJ1-1 | TRBV12-3/TRBV12-4 | TGTGCCAGCAGCCCCGGGGACAGCCAGAACACTGAAGCTTTCTTT | CASSPGDSQNTEAFF
TRBD1 | 15 | - | TRBJ2-1 | TRBV9 | TGTGCCAGCAGCGTAGTGGGGACAGGGGACAATGAGCAGTTCTTC | CASSVVGTGDNEQFF
- | 12 | once | TRBJ2-7 | TRBV20-1 | TGCAGTGCTCGCAGTTCCTCCTACGAGCAGTACTTC | CSARSSSYEQYF
- | 15 | - | TRBJ2-2 | TRBV5-1 | TGCGCCAGCTCGGTCGAAGCCGCGAACACCGGGGAGCTGTTTTTT | CASSVEAANTGELFF
- | 13 | - | TRBJ2-6 | TRBV12-3/TRBV12-4 | TGTGCCAGCAAGGAAAATGGGGCCAACGTCCTGACTTTC | CASKENGANVLTF
TRBD1 | 14 | once | TRBJ1-5 | TRBV7-2 | TGTGCCAGCAGCCCCCGGACAGGGGATCAGCCCCAGCATTTT | CASSPRTGDQPQHF
TRBD2 | 18 | - | TRBJ2-3 | TRBV12-3/TRBV12-4 | TGTGCCAGCAGTTCTACCTCCGGGACTAGCGGGAGCACAGATACGCAGTATTTT | CASSSTSGTSGSTDTQYF
TRBD1 | 14 | - | TRBJ1-2 | TRBV6-5 | TGTGCCAGCAGTTACATCAGGGGGAAGGAAGGCTACACCTTC | CASSYIRGKEGYTF
- | 13 | - | TRBJ2-2 | TRBV5-1 | TGCGCCAGCAGCGCTCAGGGTACCGGGGAGCTGTTTTTT | CASSAQGTGELFF
TRBD1 | 14 | - | TRBJ1-5 | TRBV5-6 | TGTGCCAGCACCGTACAGGGGGCGTACCAGCCCCAGCATTTT | CASTVQGAYQPQHF
- | 13 | few | TRBJ1-5 | TRBV6-5 | TGTGCCAGCACTGGCGGCGGCAATCAGCCCCAGCATTTT | CASTGGGNQPQHF
- | 12 | - | TRBJ2-7 | TRBV7-2 | TGTGCCAGCAGCTTACTGGGCTACGAGCAGTACTTC | CASSLLGYEQYF
TRBD1 | 14 | - | TRBJ2-5 | TRBV24-1 | TGTGCCACCGGGGCCAGGACAGGGGAAGAGACCCAGTACTTC | CATGARTGEETQYF
- | 18 | - | TRBJ2-1 | TRBV4-3 | TGCGCCAGCAGCCCCGAGGTCAGGGGCCGGGCCCAGTACAATGAGCAGTTCTTC | CASSPEVRGRAQYNEQFF
TRBD2 | 16 | - | TRBJ2-4 | TRBV20-1 | TGCAGTGCTAGAGATCTGGGAGGGAATGCCAAAAACATTCAGTACTTC | CSARDLGGNAKNIQYF
TRBD2 | 15 | - | TRBJ2-3 | TRBV19 | TGTGCCAGTAGTATAGTCGGGACTAGCGCGGATACGCAGTATTTT | CASSIVGTSADTQYF
- | 13 | - | TRBJ1-5 | TRBV3-1 | TGTGCCAGCAGCCGGGAAATTGACAAGCCCCAGCATTTT | CASSREIDKPQHF
- | 13 | - | TRBJ2-7 | TRBV12-3/TRBV12-4 | TGTGCCAGCAGGAGTAGTTATCCCTACGAGCAGTACTTC | CASRSSYPYEQYF
- | 22 | - | TRBJ1-2 | TRBV23-1 | TGCGCCAGCAGTCAATCAGGCCGTTCTGTATTGGCAGGGGTCCACCCTAGGTACGGCTACACCTTC | CASSQSGRSVLAGVHPRYGYTF
- | 15 | - | TRBJ1-1 | TRBV6-5 | TGTGCCAGCACCCCCGGTGGGGCCGTGGACACTGAAGCTTTCTTT | CASTPGGAVDTEAFF
- | 13 | - | TRBJ2-1 | TRBV6-5 | TGTGCCAGCAGGCACCCCCCAGGATATGAGCAGTTCTTC | CASRHPPGYEQFF
- | 14 | - | TRBJ2-5 | TRBV5-1 | TGCGCCAGCAGCTGGATGGGGGTCCAAGAGACCCAGTACTTC | CASSWMGVQETQYF
- | 15 | - | TRBJ2-1 | TRBV6-6 | TGTGCCAGCACCGAGACCAGGAGCTCCTACAATGAGCAGTTCTTC | CASTETRSSYNEQFF
TRBD2 | 16 | - | TRBJ2-7 | TRBV18 | TGTGCCAGCTCCGAGGGTGAGGTAGCGGGGCCCTACGAGCAGTACTTC | CASSEGEVAGPYEQYF
TRBD2 | 14 | once | TRBJ2-7 | TRBV11-2 | TGTGCCAGCAGCCCGGCAACGGGGGGTTACGAGCAGTACTTC | CASSPATGGYEQYF
- | 15 | - | TRBJ2-5 | TRBV4-1 | TGCGCCAGCAGCCAACGGGGGCAGCCACAAGAGACCCAGTACTTC | CASSQRGQPQETQYF
- | 13 | - | TRBJ1-2 | TRBV6-6 | TGTGCCAGCAGTCCAACAGGGCTCAAGGGCTACACCTTC | CASSPTGLKGYTF
TRBD1 | 14 | - | TRBJ2-5 | TRBV7-3 | TGTGCCAGCAGCCGTACAGGGGGCGCAGAGACCCAGTACTTC | CASSRTGGAETQYF
TRBD2 | 13 | - | TRBJ2-1 | TRBV24-1 | TGTGCCACCAGCATGGGGGGGAGGGATGAGCAGTTCTTC | CATSMGGRDEQFF
TRBD1 | 13 | - | TRBJ1-2 | TRBV30 | TGTGCCTGGAGGGACAGGGCGACTTATGGCTACACCTTC | CAWRDRATYGYTF
- | 19 | - | TRBJ2-1 | TRBV15 | TGTGCCACCAGCAGAGATCTCCCAAAACTAGTCGGTCTTCGGAATGAGCAGTTCTTC | CATSRDLPKLVGLRNEQFF
- | 18 | - | TRBJ2-5 | TRBV5-1 | TGCGCCAGCAGCCTACCCACCCGACAGGACGGACGCCAAGAGACCCAGTACTTC | CASSLPTRQDGRQETQYF
TRBD1 | 13 | - | TRBJ1-2 | TRBV20-1 | TGCAGTGCACTGAGACCGGGACAGGGCGGCTACACCTTC | CSALRPGQGGYTF
TRBD2 | 15 | - | TRBJ2-5 | TRBV9 | TGTGCCAGCAGCGGGGGACTAGCGGGAGAAGAGACCCAGTACTTC | CASSGGLAGEETQYF
- | 13 | - | TRBJ2-3 | TRBV2 | TGTGCCAGCAGTGACCGGGGTGTTGATACGCAGTATTTT | CASSDRGVDTQYF
- | 14 | - | TRBJ1-2 | TRBV11-2 | TGTGCCAGCAGCTTACTGGGGACAAGCTATGGCTACACCTTC | CASSLLGTSYGYTF
TRBD2 | 14 | - | TRBJ2-2 | TRBV12-5 | TGTGCTAGTGGTTCGGGCGGGGGCACCGGGGAGCTGTTTTTT | CASGSGGGTGELFF
- | 14 | - | TRBJ1-1 | TRBV20-1 | TGCAGTGCTAGTACGGCAGGGGTGAACACTGAAGCTTTCTTT | CSASTAGVNTEAFF
- | 12 | - | TRBJ2-4 | TRBV15 | TGTGCCACCAGCAGAGCCCCCGAGGGGCAGTACTTC | CATSRAPEGQYF
- | 14 | - | TRBJ2-6 | TRBV11-1 | TGTGCCAGCAGCTTGGACTCTGGGGCCAACGTCCTGACTTTC | CASSLDSGANVLTF
- | 14 | once | TRBJ2-5 | TRBV6-6 | TGTGCCAGCAGAGAGGCGGGGGCCCAAGAGACCCAGTACTTC | CASREAGAQETQYF
- | 16 | - | TRBJ2-1 | TRBV5-1 | TGCGCCAGCAGCTTGAGTGCGACTAGACCTTACAATGAGCAGTTCTTC | CASSLSATRPYNEQFF
- | 15 | once | TRBJ2-7 | TRBV19 | TGTGCCAGTAGTATTGGTCCGGACCCGTATTACGAGCAGTACTTC | CASSIGPDPYYEQYF
- | 15 | - | TRBJ1-2 | TRBV18 | TGTGCCAGCTCACCGGGGGAGGAAGGGGACTATGGCTACACCTTC | CASSPGEEGDYGYTF